The next 23 T cell receptor beta chains were all read from a single sample in a study of CD8+CD57+ T cells in acquired aplastic anemia. Genomic DNA constituted the template upon which TCR beta VDJ and CDR3 profiling was performed. TCRdb ran MiXCR on the reads and lists one entry per CDR3 protein. The sample consists of about 170,000 distinct CDR3 sequences, under 75% of them appearing once. The sample consisted of sorted CD4+, CD8+, or CD8+CD57+ T cells (not recorded which) from PBMCs. The receptor set was obtained from a human donor in good health.

This clonotype was counted at least ten times. The chain recombines TRBV13 with TRBJ2-3; no firm D call. Trimming stripped 3 bases from V and 4 bases from J, with 5 bases between. CDR1 is PRHDT, CDR2 FYEKMQ, per germline (reference sequence). The CDR3 is 12 amino acids. CDR3: CASSFSSDTQYF. CDR3 bases: TGTGCCAGCAGCTTTTCGTCAGATACGCAGTATTTT.

This clonotype has more than one count but fewer than ten. Since a much larger clone is just one base distant, this may be a read error. The CDR3 spells CASRSRVADEAFF. The CDR3 DNA is TGTGCCAGTAGGAGCAGGGTTGCCGATGAAGCTTTCTTT. The chain recombines TRBV19 with TRBJ1-1; TRBD1 might be the D (5 bases). V dropped 6 bases and J dropped 7 bases, with 15 bases sitting between them. The CDR3 is made up of 13 amino acids. Looked up from germline, CDR1 is LNHDA and CDR2 is SQIVND (reference sequence).

The chain couples TRBV5-6 to TRBJ1-2; D perhaps matches TRBD1 (5 bases). Per germline, CDR1 SGHDT and CDR2 YYEEEE. The CDR3 runs to 12 residues. V was clipped by 0 bases and J by 8 bases, with 8 bases between them. CDR3 nucleotides: TGTGCCAGCAGCTTGGACAGGCGCGGCTACACCTTC. Its protein is CASSLDRRGYTF. Filled out from reference TRBV5-6 and TRBJ1-2, the complete variable domain reads DAGVTQSPTHLIKTRGQQVTLRCSPKSGHDTVSWYQQALGQGPQFIFQYYEEEERQRGNFPDRFSGHQFPNYSSELNVNALLLGDSALYLCASSLDRRGYTFGSGTRLTVV.

The genes are TRBV7-4 and TRBJ1-5; the D gene is possibly TRBD1 (5 bases). Trimming stripped 3 bases from V and 2 bases from J, with 14 bases between. Per the germline V gene, CDR1 is SGHVT and CDR2 is SQSDAQ. The CDR3 covers 16 residues. The CDR3 loop is CASSLIGHKRNQPQHF. CDR3 coding DNA: TGTGCCAGCAGCTTGATCGGACACAAGCGCAATCAGCCCCAGCATTTT.

The chain employs TRBV10-3 and TRBJ1-5; D unresolved. The length of the CDR3 is 16 residues. Trimming cost V 2 bases and J 2 bases, with 13 bases left between them. Looked up from germline, CDR1 is ENHRY and CDR2 is SYGVKD. Here the CDR3 reads CAISENEFKGNQPQHF. The CDR3 DNA follows: TGTGCCATCAGTGAGAATGAATTTAAGGGCAATCAGCCCCAGCATTTT.

This clonotype has at least ten counts. The rearrangement uses TRBV7-6 and TRBJ2-7; 14 bases align to TRBD2. Losses at the gene ends were 5 bases for V and 4 bases for J; bases not matched to a gene: 13. CDR1 is SGHVS and CDR2 is FNYEAQ in the germline V gene. CDR3 length: 18 amino acids. CDR3 sequence reads: CASSLLAGTSGSGYEQYF. CDR3 DNA sequence: TGTGCCAGCAGCCTCCTAGCCGGGACTAGCGGGAGTGGGTACGAGCAGTACTTC.

This sequence joins TRBV7-2 and TRBJ2-7, with 8 positions matching TRBD1. In germline, CDR1 is SGHTA, CDR2 FQGNSA. The CDR3 is 12 residues long. After removal of 4 bases from V and 8 bases from J, the junction contained 4 bases not matched to a gene. DNA for the CDR3: TGTGCCAGCAGCTACGGACAGGGACAGCAGTACTTC. It encodes CASSYGQGQQYF.

The J gene is TRBJ2-3, the V gene TRBV7-9; 16 positions agree with TRBD2. The CDR3 runs to 18 residues. Germline CDR1 reads SEHNR; CDR2 reads FQNEAQ (reference sequence). Germline trimming cut 1 base from V and 9 bases from J; bases unmatched to any gene: 10. In DNA, the CDR3 is TGTGCCAGCAGCTTAGACGGGACTAGCGGGAGGGTAGAGGAGACGCAGTATTTT. Encoded protein: CASSLDGTSGRVEETQYF.

By proportion, this clonotype is medium-sized. The V call is TRBV7-8, the J call TRBJ1-4, with D unclear. Germline V gives CDR1 SGHVS, CDR2 FQNEAQ. This CDR3 spans 13 amino acids. Trimming left V 4 bases short and J 7 bases short, with 10 bases between. The CDR3 loop reads CASSSGRIEKLFF. The CDR3 DNA reads as TGTGCCAGCAGCTCAGGACGGATTGAAAAACTGTTTTTT.

The V call is TRBV25-1, the J call TRBJ2-5, with unresolved D. The CDR3 loop spans 11 amino acids. Germline assignment: CDR1 MGHDK and CDR2 SYGVNS. The CDR3 loop reads CASQPRQTQYF. The CDR3 nucleotides are TGTGCTAGTCAGCCCCGACAGACCCAGTACTTC.

This clonotype was seen a single time. The chain links TRBV29-1 to TRBJ2-7, with 10 bases aligning to TRBD2. The germline V gene has CDR1 SQVTM and CDR2 ANQGSEA. Germline trimming cut 7 bases from V and 0 bases from J; bases unmatched to any gene: 6. The CDR3 runs 14 residues. CDR3 DNA: TGCAGCGCTCTAGCGGGAGTAAGCTCCTACGAGCAGTACTTC. Translating gives CSALAGVSSYEQYF.

A word on this clonotype: At one boundary the junction diverges from the germline segment, which might be a read error. V usage is TRBV6-1 and J usage is TRBJ2-1; tentatively, D is TRBD1 (6 bases). Germline V CDR1 and CDR2: MNHNS, SASEGT. This CDR3 has 11 amino acids. CDR3 nucleotide sequence: TGTGCCAGCAGTGAAGCGAGGGACACCTGCTTC. This translates into CASSEARDTCF.

This chain joins TRBV24-1 and TRBJ2-2; no reliable D call. The CDR3 covers 13 residues. The germline V and J ends were trimmed by 1 base and 5 bases, with 4 bases remaining between them. Germline CDR1 reads KGHDR; CDR2 reads SFDVKD. The CDR3 loop reads CATSDFLTGELFF. Here the CDR3 DNA reads TGTGCCACCAGTGATTTTCTGACCGGGGAGCTGTTTTTT.

The chain has TRBV10-3 and TRBJ1-3, with 9 bases fitting TRBD1. The CDR3 runs 15 residues. The ends lost 3 bases at V and 9 bases at J; junction bases unmatched: 9. Germline V CDR1 and CDR2: ENHRY, SYGVKD. CDR3 in DNA: TGTGCCATCAGTGACCTCATGGGACAGGGAGGCACCATATATTTT. It is translated as CAISDLMGQGGTIYF.

The sample holds many counts of this clonotype. V and J are TRBV6-2 or TRBV6-3 and TRBJ2-7, with 11 positions matching TRBD1. Losses at the gene ends were 5 bases for V and 0 bases for J; bases not matched to a gene: 6. Germline CDR1 and CDR2: MNHEY and SVGEGT. The CDR3 totals 16 residues. CDR3 nucleotides: TGTGCCAGCAGTACATCCGGGACAGGGGGCTCCTACGAGCAGTACTTC. The encoded protein is CASSTSGTGGSYEQYF.

The chain has TRBV19 and TRBJ2-3; D gene ambiguous. Germline assignment: CDR1 LNHDA and CDR2 SQIVND (reference sequence). Trimming stripped 0 bases from V and 6 bases from J, with 13 bases between. This CDR3 is built from 15 residues. The DNA of the CDR3 is TGTGCCAGTAGTATAGATCTCTTACCATACGATACGCAGTATTTT. This translates into CASSIDLLPYDTQYF.

The rearrangement links TRBV6-5 to TRBJ1-2; TRBD1 might be the D (5 bases). This CDR3 contains 14 residues. V was pared by 0 bases and J by 0 bases, with 5 bases between. CDR1 and CDR2 (germline): MNHEY, SVGAGI. CDR3 nucleotide sequence: TGTGCCAGCAGTTACTCGGGACCTAACTATGGCTACACCTTC. Translated: CASSYSGPNYGYTF.

This clonotype occurred many times. The V call is TRBV9, the J call TRBJ2-5, with D perhaps matching TRBD2 (7 bases). Germline CDR1 is SGDLS and CDR2 is YYNGEE. The CDR3 runs 17 residues. Between the trimmed V and J ends, which lost 0 bases and 4 bases, there was a span of 19 bases. The CDR3 region is CASSVGGGLMLSETQYF. DNA of the CDR3: TGTGCCAGCAGCGTAGGAGGGGGACTAATGCTGTCAGAGACCCAGTACTTC.

The chain carries TRBV5-5 and TRBJ2-2; weak D call: TRBD2 (5 bases). Deletions cut 5 bases from V and 6 bases from J, with 17 bases between. Germline V gene lookup returns CDR1 SGHKS and CDR2 YYEKEE (reference sequence). The CDR3 spans 15 residues. The CDR3 bases are TGTGCCAGCAGGCCTCCCGGGGTGGACGCCGGGGAGCTGTTTTTT. Amino acids: CASRPPGVDAGELFF.

The V and J genes are TRBV10-3 and TRBJ1-2; TRBD1 matches 12 bases. The CDR3 totals 11 residues. The germline CDR1 and CDR2 sequences are ENHRY and SYGVKD. V shed 9 bases, J shed 8 bases, and the junction held 1 base outside the gene matches. CDR3 amino acids: CAMGTGGGYTF. The CDR3 bases are TGTGCCATGGGGACAGGGGGCGGCTACACCTTC.

A note on this clonotype: One junction end disagrees with the germline gene, perhaps due to a read error. V is TRBV20-1 and J is TRBJ2-1; no firm D call. Germline lookup yields CDR1 DFQATT and CDR2 SNEGSKA (reference sequence). The CDR3 loop spans 15 amino acids. The CDR3 reads CSASSERKPYNEQFF. The DNA of the CDR3 is TGCAGTGCCAGCAGTGAACGGAAACCCTACAATGAGCAATTCTTC.

The V gene is TRBV7-8, the J gene TRBJ1-2, with D maybe TRBD1 (6 bases). V shed 5 bases and J shed 7 bases, with 20 bases lying between them. There are 15 residues in the CDR3. Germline V CDR1 and CDR2: SGHVS, FQNEAQ. In nucleotides, the CDR3 is TGTGCCAGCAGCCTAGACGGGGGGCGTTGGTCTGGCTACACCTTC. Translating gives CASSLDGGRWSGYTF. The variable domain in full, completed from reference TRBV7-8 and TRBJ1-2, reads GAGVSQSPRYKVAKRGQDVALRCDPISGHVSLFWYQQALGQGPEFLTYFQNEAQLDKSGLPSDRFFAERPEGSVSTLKIQRTQQEDSAVYLCASSLDGGRWSGYTFGSGTRLTVV.

The chain combines TRBV2 with TRBJ1-1, with 10 bases identical to TRBD1. This CDR3 region has 13 residues. The germline V gene has CDR1 SNHLY and CDR2 FYNNEI. V was pared by 11 bases and J by 6 bases, with 9 bases of the junction left unmatched. The CDR3 spells CAGYRDRGSEAFF. CDR3 DNA sequence: TGTGCCGGTTACCGGGACAGGGGCTCTGAAGCTTTCTTT.